The T cell receptor (beta chain) described here comes from a study of response to subunit inactivated influenza vaccine. Study conclusions and caveats: Authors suggested seasonal influenza vaccinations each recruit few new T cells.

TCRdb reprocessed the RT-PCR reads with MiXCR, giving one entry per CDR3 protein. The repertoire holds more than 450,000 distinct CDR3 sequences, around 8% seen once, with roughly 13% in the top ten. Comment on this clonotype: Its cognate antigen is unknown.

This CDR3 has 15 amino acids. J gave up 2 bases and V 2 bases, and 3 bases lay outside the gene matches. Source: PBMCs from blood, taken around 25 months after vaccination. The chain employs TRBV12-3 or TRBV12-4 and TRBJ1-3; 7 bases fit TRBD1. The receptor's source is a man between 50 and 75 years old who received an inactivated influenza vaccine. Here the CDR3 reads CASSLHTGAGNTIYF. The CDR3 DNA reads as TGTGCCAGCAGTTTACACACAGGGGCTGGAAACACCATATATTTT.